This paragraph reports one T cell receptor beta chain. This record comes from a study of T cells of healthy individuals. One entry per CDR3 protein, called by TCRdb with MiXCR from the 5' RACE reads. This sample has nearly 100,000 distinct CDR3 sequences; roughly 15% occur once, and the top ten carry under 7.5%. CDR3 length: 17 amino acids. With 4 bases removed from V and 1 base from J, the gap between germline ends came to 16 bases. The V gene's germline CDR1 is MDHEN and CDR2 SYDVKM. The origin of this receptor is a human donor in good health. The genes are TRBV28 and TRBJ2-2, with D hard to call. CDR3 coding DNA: TGTGCCAGCAGTTCCCCGACCGCACCCGAGAACACCGGGGAGCTGTTTTTT. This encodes CASSSPTAPENTGELFF.